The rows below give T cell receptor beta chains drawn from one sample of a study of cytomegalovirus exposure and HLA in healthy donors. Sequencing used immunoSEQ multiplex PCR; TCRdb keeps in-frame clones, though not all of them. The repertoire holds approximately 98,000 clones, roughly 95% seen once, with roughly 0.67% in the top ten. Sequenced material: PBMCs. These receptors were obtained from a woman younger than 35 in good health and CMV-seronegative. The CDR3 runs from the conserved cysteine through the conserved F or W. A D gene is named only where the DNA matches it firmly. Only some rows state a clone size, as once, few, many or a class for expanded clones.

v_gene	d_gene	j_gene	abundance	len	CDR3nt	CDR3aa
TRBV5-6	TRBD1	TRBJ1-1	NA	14	TGTGCCAGCAGCTCACGGCGACAGGGGGATGAAGCTTTCTTT	CASSSRRQGDEAFF
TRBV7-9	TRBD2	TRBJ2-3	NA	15	TGTGCCAGCAGCTCGGGGGGACTAGTTTCGGATACGCAGTATTTT	CASSSGGLVSDTQYF
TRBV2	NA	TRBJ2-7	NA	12	TGTGCCAGCAGTGCACAACAGTACGAGCAGTACTTC	CASSAQQYEQYF
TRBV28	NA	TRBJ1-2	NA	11	TGTGCCAGCAGGGCCCGGGGTGGCTACACCTTC	CASRARGGYTF
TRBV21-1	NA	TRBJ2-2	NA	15	TGTGCCAGCATTCCCACAGGGAAACGCGCCGGGGAGCTGTTTTTT	CASIPTGKRAGELFF
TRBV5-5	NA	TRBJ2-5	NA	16	TGTGCCAGCAGCGACCACAGGGTTTCGGTCGGGGAGACCCAGTACTTC	CASSDHRVSVGETQYF
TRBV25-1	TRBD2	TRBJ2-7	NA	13	TGTGCCAGCAGTAAAGCGGGGGGCTACGAGCAGTACTTC	CASSKAGGYEQYF
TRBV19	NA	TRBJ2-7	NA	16	TGTGCCAGTAGTATTACAATCGGCAGGGCTGGAGACGAGCAGTACTTC	CASSITIGRAGDEQYF
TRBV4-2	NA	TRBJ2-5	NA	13	TGTGCCAGCTCTAATCAACGAGAAGAGACCCAGTACTTC	CASSNQREETQYF
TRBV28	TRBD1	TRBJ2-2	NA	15	TGTGCCAGCAGTTCGACAGGGGACTACACCGGGGAGCTGTTTTTT	CASSSTGDYTGELFF
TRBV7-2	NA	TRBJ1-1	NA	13	TGTGCCAGCAGGGCAAACAGTTACACTGAAGCTTTCTTT	CASRANSYTEAFF
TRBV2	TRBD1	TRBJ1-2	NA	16	TGTGCCAGCAGCCCAAACCCGACAGGGAAGACTGATGGCTACACCTTC	CASSPNPTGKTDGYTF
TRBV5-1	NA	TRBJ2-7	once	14	TGCGCCAGCAGCCGACGTGGGGAGACCTACGAGCAGTACTTC	CASSRRGETYEQYF
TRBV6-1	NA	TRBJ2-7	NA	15	TGTGCCAGCAGTGAAGCTATGGGGGCCGCCTACGAGCAGTACTTC	CASSEAMGAAYEQYF
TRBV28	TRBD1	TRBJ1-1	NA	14	TGTGCCAGCACTCTAGCGACAGGGGGAACTGAAGCTTTCTTT	CASTLATGGTEAFF
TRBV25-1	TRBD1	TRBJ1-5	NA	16	TGTGCCAGCAGTGATAGGACAGGCGATAGCAATCAGCCCCAGCATTTT	CASSDRTGDSNQPQHF
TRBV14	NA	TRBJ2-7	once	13	TGTGCCAGCAGCCAGGCTCCCTGGCGGGAGCAGTACTTC	CASSQAPWREQYF
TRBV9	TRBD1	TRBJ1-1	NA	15	TGTGCCAGCAGCCCCCACGACAGGGTGTACACTGAAGCTTTCTTT	CASSPHDRVYTEAFF
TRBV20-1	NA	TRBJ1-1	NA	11	TGCAGTGCTATACAGGTGACTGAAGCTTTCTTT	CSAIQVTEAFF
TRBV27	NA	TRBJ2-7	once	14	TGTGCCAGTTCGGGGGACTTCTCAGGTTACGAGCAGTACTTC	CASSGDFSGYEQYF
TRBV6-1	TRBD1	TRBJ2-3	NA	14	TGTGCCACCCCCGGACAGGGGGAGACAGATACGCAGTATTTT	CATPGQGETDTQYF
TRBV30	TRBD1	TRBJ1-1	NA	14	TGTGCCTGGAGCGCGGGACAGGGAGGAACTGAAGCTTTCTTT	CAWSAGQGGTEAFF
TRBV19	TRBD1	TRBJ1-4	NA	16	TGTGCCAGTAGATTTCTTGGGACAGCAGATAATGAAAAACTGTTTTTT	CASRFLGTADNEKLFF
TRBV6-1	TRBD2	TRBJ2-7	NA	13	TGTGCCAGCACGGGGGGGGTCCCCTACGAGCAGTACTTC	CASTGGVPYEQYF
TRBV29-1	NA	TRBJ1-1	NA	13	TGCAGCGTTGCTACAGGGTGGGCCACTGAAGCTTTCTTT	CSVATGWATEAFF
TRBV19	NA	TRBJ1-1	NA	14	TGTGCCAGTACGAGCAGAGGGGGGAACACTGAAGCTTTCTTT	CASTSRGGNTEAFF
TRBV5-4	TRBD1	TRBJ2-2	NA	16	TGTGCCAGCAGCTTAGGGGGACAGGGCAACACCGGGGAGCTGTTTTTT	CASSLGGQGNTGELFF
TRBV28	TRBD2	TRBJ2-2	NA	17	TGTGCCAGCAGTTTATGGGAACTAGCGGGGGGGCCCGGGGAGCTGTTTTTT	CASSLWELAGGPGELFF